This T cell receptor (beta chain) was identified in a study of Graves' ophthalmopathy and Graves' hyperthyroidism. To note about this clonotype: The junction shows a germline mismatch at one end, possibly a read error.

This CDR3 comprises 12 residues. Germline lookup yields CDR1 MNHEY and CDR2 SVGEGT. Amplification of the TCR beta CDR3 regions used RNA transcripts (as template). Investigators did first-round RT-PCR with HTBI primers, then second-round multiplex PCR. In TCRdb, the multiplex PCR reads were re-called with MiXCR into one record per CDR3 protein. The repertoire holds over a million distinct CDR3 sequences, with about two fifths as singletons. Sample: peripheral blood or thyroid tissue (not recorded which). This rearrangement joins TRBV6-2 or TRBV6-3 to TRBJ2-5; 8 nucleotides agree with TRBD1. The TCR comes from an adult man with Graves' hyperthyroidism. This chain's CDR3 is CATGDRQGTQYF. The CDR3 DNA reads TGTGCCACAGGGGACAGGCAAGGGACCCAGTACTTC.